This T cell receptor (beta chain) comes out of a study of early T cells in non-severe SARS-CoV-2 infection. TCRdb re-analysed the 5' RACE reads in MiXCR, keeping a single row per CDR3 protein. In the table there are over 85,000 distinct CDR3 sequences, around 12% of which are singletons. The sample taken for sequencing was whole blood. The source is an adult who was a healthcare worker with PCR-confirmed SARS-CoV-2 infection or an uninfected control (not recorded which).

The CDR3 region is CAINPTEMGEQYF. For the CDR3, the DNA is TGTGCCATCAACCCGACGGAAATGGGAGAGCAGTACTTC. This chain uses TRBV10-3 with TRBJ2-7; D gene ambiguous. Germline lookup yields CDR1 ENHRY and CDR2 SYGVKD. The CDR3 is 13 residues long. V lost 7 bases to trimming and J lost 7 bases, with 17 bases between them.